The 13 T cell receptor gamma chains presented below share a single source sample, sequenced in a study of Vδ1+ human thymocytes. Overall study findings and caveats: Highly polyclonal TRG and TRD repertoires with Gaussian CDR3 length distributions appeared in thymus.

Their target antigens are unknown. The template was reverse-transcribed extracted RNA. Multiplex PCR used pooled V-gene forward primers and a constant-region reverse primer to amplify CDR3s. TCRdb used CATT to re-call clones from the multiplex PCR reads. The repertoire holds more than 35,000 gamma-chain clones, with around 20% as singletons. The sequenced material came from Vdelta1+ gamma-delta thymocytes from the thymus. The subset denotes: FACS-sorted CD3+ TCRalphabeta- TCRVdelta1+ TCRVdelta2- thymocytes. These receptors were obtained from a girl under two years old who had congenital heart surgery.

This clone has a handful of counts. The chain is built from TRGV9 and TRGJ1 or TRGJ2. V lost 0 bases, J lost 16 bases, and 15 bases stayed unmatched. This CDR3 is built from 13 residues. CDR1 and CDR2 (germline): GITISATS, ISYDGTV (reference sequence). The DNA of the CDR3 is TGTGCCTTGTGGGAGGTGCAGCGTGGGGATAAGCTCTTT. It encodes CALWEVQRGDKLF.

V and J are TRGV5 and TRGJ1 or TRGJ2. This CDR3 contains 16 residues. The V gene end was trimmed by 3 bases and the J gene end by 7 bases; junction bases not matched to a gene: 18. Germline-derived CDR1 and CDR2 are VINAFY and YDVSNSKD. CDR3 sequence: CATWDRPLGNWYKKLF. The CDR3 coding sequence is TGTGCCACCTGGGACCGTCCGCTTGGGAATTGGTATAAGAAACTCTTT.

The sample holds a few counts of this clone. The rearrangement links TRGV8 to TRGJ1 or TRGJ2. Germline trimming cut 2 bases from V and 9 bases from J; bases unmatched to any gene: 4. This CDR3 contains 11 residues. Germline assignment: CDR1 VENAVY and CDR2 YDSYNSRV. CDR3 region: CATWDMCKKLF. The CDR3 DNA is TGTGCCACCTGGGATATGTGTAAGAAACTCTTT.

The chain couples TRGV9 to TRGJP2. The CDR3 length is 12 residues. Trimming took 4 bases from V and 7 from J; bases not matched to a gene: 3. Germline V gene data show CDR1 as GITISATS and CDR2 as ISYDGTV (reference sequence). For the CDR3, the DNA is TGTGCCTTGTGGGACGATGATTGGATCAAGACGTTT. This encodes CALWDDDWIKTF.

The chain is built from TRGV4 and TRGJ1 or TRGJ2. The ends lost 4 bases at V and 11 bases at J; junction bases unmatched: 5. The CDR3 has 10 residues. The V gene's germline CDR1 is EGSTGY and CDR2 YDSYTSSV. This CDR3 is CATWEVEKLF. DNA for the CDR3: TGTGCCACCTGGGAGGTTGAGAAACTCTTT.

The J gene is TRGJ1 or TRGJ2, the V gene TRGV2. This CDR3 region has 18 residues. V lost 0 bases and J lost 0; bases outside the gene matches: 14. In germline, CDR1 is EGSNGY, CDR2 YDSYNSKV. For the CDR3, the DNA is TGTGCCACCTGGGACGGGCCCGTGAGGACTTTGAATTATTATAAGAAACTCTTT. Its translation: CATWDGPVRTLNYYKKLF.

The chain recombines TRGV4 with TRGJ1 or TRGJ2. V dropped 5 bases and J dropped 3; count of bases not matched to a gene: 4. Germline V gives CDR1 EGSTGY, CDR2 YDSYTSSV. The CDR3 contains 12 residues. The CDR3 region is CATWAPYYKKLF. For the CDR3, the DNA is TGTGCCACCTGGGCTCCTTATTATAAGAAACTCTTT.

In this sample, this clone turned up a few times. The V gene is TRGV4, the J gene TRGJ1 or TRGJ2. Germline loops: CDR1 EGSTGY, CDR2 YDSYTSSV. The CDR3 is made up of 11 amino acids. J was trimmed by 11 bases and V by 2 bases; bases with no gene match: 6. The CDR3 DNA is TGTGCCACCTGGGATGATGGGGAGAAACTCTTT. Translation: CATWDDGEKLF.

This rearrangement joins TRGV8 to TRGJP2. This CDR3 has 14 amino acids. Germline trimming cut 3 bases from V and 6 bases from J; bases unmatched to any gene: 7. The germline gives CDR1 VENAVY, CDR2 YDSYNSRV. CDR3 DNA: TGTGCCACCTGGGATGACGGTCGTGATTGGATCAAGACGTTT. This gives the protein CATWDDGRDWIKTF.

This clone was detected a few times. TCRdb attributes to this sequence the protein of a much larger clone, which differs from the DNA translation at residue 5; a read error is likely, and the protein displayed is translated from the DNA. The chain recombines TRGV8 with TRGJ1 or TRGJ2. CDR1 and CDR2 (germline): VENAVY, YDSYNSRV. The CDR3 covers 11 residues. V was clipped by 5 bases and J by 7 bases; unmatched bases: 5. CDR3 nucleotide sequence: TGTGCCACCTGGGCTAGCTATAAGAAACTCTTT. This gives the protein CATWASYKKLF.

A few counts support this clone. The J gene is TRGJ1 or TRGJ2, the V gene TRGV3. The junction had 12 bases not matched to a gene; V was cut back by 5 bases and J by 2 bases. CDR3 size: 15 residues. CDR1 and CDR2 from the germline V gene are VTNTFY and YDVSTARD (reference sequence). The CDR3: CATWVSPGDYYKKLF. DNA for the CDR3: TGTGCCACCTGGGTCTCCCCGGGCGATTATTATAAGAAACTCTTT.

This clone was seen a handful of times. This same CDR3 is encoded by further DNA sequences in the sample. The genes are TRGV3 and TRGJ1 or TRGJ2. Per germline, CDR1 VTNTFY and CDR2 YDVSTARD (reference sequence). This CDR3 is 12 amino acids long. The junction had 5 bases not matched to a gene; V was cut back by 0 bases and J by 9 bases. In nucleotides, the CDR3 is TGTGCCACCTGGGACAGGCCGCGTAAGAAACTCTTT. This encodes CATWDRPRKKLF.

The rearrangement joins TRGV3 to TRGJ1 or TRGJ2. Trimming at V came to 4 bases and at J to 5 bases, leaving 11 bases not matched to a gene. This CDR3 has 14 amino acids. The germline gives CDR1 VTNTFY, CDR2 YDVSTARD (reference sequence). The CDR3 DNA reads as TGTGCCACCTGGGAGCCCCAAGCGGATTATAAGAAACTCTTT. It encodes CATWEPQADYKKLF.